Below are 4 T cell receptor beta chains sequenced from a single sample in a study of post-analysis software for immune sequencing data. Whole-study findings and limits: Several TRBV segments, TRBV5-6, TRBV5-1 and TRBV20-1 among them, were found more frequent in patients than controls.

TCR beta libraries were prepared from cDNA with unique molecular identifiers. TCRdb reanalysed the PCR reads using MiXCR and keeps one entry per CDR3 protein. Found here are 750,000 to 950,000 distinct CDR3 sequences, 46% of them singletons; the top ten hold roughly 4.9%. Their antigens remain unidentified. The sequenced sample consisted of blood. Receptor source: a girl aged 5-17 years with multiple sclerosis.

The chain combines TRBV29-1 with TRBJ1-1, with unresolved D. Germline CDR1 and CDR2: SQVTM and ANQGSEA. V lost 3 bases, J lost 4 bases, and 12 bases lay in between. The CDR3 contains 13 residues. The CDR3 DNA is TGCAGCGTTGACGGTCAATGGGTCACTGAAGCTTTCTTT. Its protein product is CSVDGQWVTEAFF.

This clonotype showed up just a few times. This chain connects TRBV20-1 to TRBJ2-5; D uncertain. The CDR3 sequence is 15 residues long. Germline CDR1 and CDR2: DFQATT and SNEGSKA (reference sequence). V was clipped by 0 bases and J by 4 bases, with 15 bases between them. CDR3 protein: CSARESRVPSETQYF. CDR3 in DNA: TGCAGTGCTAGAGAGTCCAGAGTCCCTTCAGAGACCCAGTACTTC.

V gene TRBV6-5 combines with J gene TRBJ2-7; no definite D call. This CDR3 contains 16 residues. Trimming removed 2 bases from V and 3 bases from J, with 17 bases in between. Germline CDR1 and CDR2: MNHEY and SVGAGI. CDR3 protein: CASSYAGPMGIYEQYF. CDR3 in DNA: TGTGCCAGCAGTTACGCCGGTCCCATGGGGATCTACGAGCAGTACTTC.

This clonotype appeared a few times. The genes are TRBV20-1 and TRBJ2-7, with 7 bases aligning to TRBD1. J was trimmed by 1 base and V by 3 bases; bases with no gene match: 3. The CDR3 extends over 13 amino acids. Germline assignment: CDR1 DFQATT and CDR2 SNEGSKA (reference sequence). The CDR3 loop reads CSARGQRSYEQYF. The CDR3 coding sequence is TGCAGTGCTAGGGGACAGAGGTCCTACGAGCAGTACTTC.